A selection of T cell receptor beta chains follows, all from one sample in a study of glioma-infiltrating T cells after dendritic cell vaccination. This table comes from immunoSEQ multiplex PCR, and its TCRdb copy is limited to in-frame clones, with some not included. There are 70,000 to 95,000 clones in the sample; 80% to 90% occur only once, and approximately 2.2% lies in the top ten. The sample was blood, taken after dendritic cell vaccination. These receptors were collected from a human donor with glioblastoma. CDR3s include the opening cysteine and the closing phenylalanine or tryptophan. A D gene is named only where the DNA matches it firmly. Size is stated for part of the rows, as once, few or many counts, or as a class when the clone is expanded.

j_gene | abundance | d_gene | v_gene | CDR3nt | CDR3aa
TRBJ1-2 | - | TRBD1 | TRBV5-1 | TGCGCCAGCAGCACAGGGGGCGCCGGCTATGGCTACACCTTC | CASSTGGAGYGYTF
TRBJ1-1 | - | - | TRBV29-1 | TGCAGCGTTGAGGCGGGGGGGAGGAACACTGAAGCTTTCTTT | CSVEAGGRNTEAFF
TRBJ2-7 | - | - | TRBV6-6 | TGTGCCGGCGGGGCAGGGCCCTCCTACGAGCAGTACTTC | CAGGAGPSYEQYF
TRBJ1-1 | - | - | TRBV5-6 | TGTGCCAGCAGCTTGGCCGGGGGAGGGACTGAAGCTTTCTTT | CASSLAGGGTEAFF
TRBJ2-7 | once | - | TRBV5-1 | TGCGCCAGCAGCTGGGGGAGCGGGTCCGAGCAGTACTTC | CASSWGSGSEQYF
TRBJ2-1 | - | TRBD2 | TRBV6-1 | TGTGCCAGCAGGACCGGGACTACCCCCTACAATGAGCAGTTCTTC | CASRTGTTPYNEQFF
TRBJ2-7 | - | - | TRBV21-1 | TGTGCCAGCAGCAAAGGAGGGACAGGGGGCGTAGCCTACGAGCAGTACTTC | CASSKGGTGGVAYEQYF
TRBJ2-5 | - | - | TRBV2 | TGTGCCAGCAGTCCGATACAGGTTCAAGAGACCCAGTACTTC | CASSPIQVQETQYF
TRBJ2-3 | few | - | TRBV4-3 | TGCGCCAGCAGCCAATACGGGACTGAAACAGATACGCAGTATTTT | CASSQYGTETDTQYF
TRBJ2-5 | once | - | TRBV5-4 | TGTGCCAGCAGCGCCCAACGGGGGACCCAGTACTTC | CASSAQRGTQYF
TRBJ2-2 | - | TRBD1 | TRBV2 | TGTGCCAGCAGTGAAGCGACAGGGGGATACACCGGGGAGCTGTTTTTT | CASSEATGGYTGELFF
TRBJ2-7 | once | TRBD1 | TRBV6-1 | TGTGCCAGCAGTGCCCTTCCGGGACAGTCCTACGAGCAGTACTTC | CASSALPGQSYEQYF
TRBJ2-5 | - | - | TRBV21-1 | TGTGCCAGCAGCAAAGCGCTTTGGACAGGGAAGGAGACCCAGTACTTC | CASSKALWTGKETQYF
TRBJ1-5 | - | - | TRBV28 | TGTGCCAGCAGCAAAAACCCGTCGGGGATGAGCAATCAGCCCCAGCATTTT | CASSKNPSGMSNQPQHF
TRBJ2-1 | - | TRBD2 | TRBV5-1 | TGCGCCAGCAGCTTGGGGCTAGCGGGAGGCAATGAGCAGTTCTTC | CASSLGLAGGNEQFF
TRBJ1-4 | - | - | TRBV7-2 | TGTGCCAGCAGCTACCAACGGGGTGGGGATGAAAAACTGTTTTTT | CASSYQRGGDEKLFF
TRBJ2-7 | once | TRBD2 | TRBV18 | TGTGCCAGCTCACCCGGGAGGAGCTCCTACGAGCAGTACTTC | CASSPGRSSYEQYF
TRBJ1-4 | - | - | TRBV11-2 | TGTGCCAGCAGCCTCCTTAGAGGAGGGGCTAATGAAAAACTGTTTTTT | CASSLLRGGANEKLFF
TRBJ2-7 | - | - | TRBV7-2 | TGTGCCAGCAGCCCCCAGTGGGGCGCCATCCCCGAGCAGTACTTC | CASSPQWGAIPEQYF
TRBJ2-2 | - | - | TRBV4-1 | TGCGCCAGCAGCCAACTCAGGGTTACCGGGGAGCTGTTTTTT | CASSQLRVTGELFF
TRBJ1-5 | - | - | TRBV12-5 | TGTGCTAGTGGTTCCCTCGGAGGGTATCAGCCCCAGCATTTT | CASGSLGGYQPQHF
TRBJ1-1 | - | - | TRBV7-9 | TGTGCCAGCAGCTTAGCGGAGGGGTCGAAAGAAACTGAAGCTTTCTTT | CASSLAEGSKETEAFF
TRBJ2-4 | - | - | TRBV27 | TGTGCCAGCACTTACGTTGGGGGGAACATTCAGTACTTC | CASTYVGGNIQYF
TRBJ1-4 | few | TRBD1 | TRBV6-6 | TGTGCCAGCAGGGGGAAGACAGGGCCGGATGAAAAACTGTTTTTT | CASRGKTGPDEKLFF
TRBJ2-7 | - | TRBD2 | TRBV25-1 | TGTGCCAGCAGTGAAGCGGGAGGGCCTAGCGAGCAGTACTTC | CASSEAGGPSEQYF
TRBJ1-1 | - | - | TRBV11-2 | TGTGCCAGCAGCTTAGGAAGAGTTGACAGGTTGAACACTGAAGCTTTCTTT | CASSLGRVDRLNTEAFF
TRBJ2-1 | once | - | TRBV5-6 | TGTGCCAGCAGCTTTACAGGCTATAGCTCCTACAATGAGCAGTTCTTC | CASSFTGYSSYNEQFF
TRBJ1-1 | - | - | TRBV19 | TGTGCCAGTAGTATAATTACAGGACCCTACACTGAAGCTTTCTTT | CASSIITGPYTEAFF
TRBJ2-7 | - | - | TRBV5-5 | TGTGCCAGCAGCTTCGGACGCGGGACGTCCTACGAGCAGTACTTC | CASSFGRGTSYEQYF
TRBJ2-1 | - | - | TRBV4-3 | TGCGCCAGCAGCCAGTTCCTAGCAGATGAGCAGTTCTTC | CASSQFLADEQFF
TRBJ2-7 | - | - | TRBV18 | TGTGCCAGCTCGCGTCGTACGGAGGGCGAGCAGTACTTC | CASSRRTEGEQYF
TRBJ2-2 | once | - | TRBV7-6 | TGTGCCAGCAGCTTAGACTCACAGCTCACCGGGGAGCTGTTTTTT | CASSLDSQLTGELFF
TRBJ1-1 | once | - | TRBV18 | TGTGCCAGCTCACCGGAGCTGTCTTTGAACACTGAAGCTTTCTTT | CASSPELSLNTEAFF
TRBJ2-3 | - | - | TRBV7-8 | TGTGCCAGCAGCTTAGACGAAGTAGCAAGGGATACGCAGTATTTT | CASSLDEVARDTQYF
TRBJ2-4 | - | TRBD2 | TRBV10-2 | TGCGCCAGCAGCAATACCGGGACCTCGGGGGGCATTCAGTACTTC | CASSNTGTSGGIQYF
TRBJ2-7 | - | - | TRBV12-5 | TGTGCTAGTGGTTTGGTAACTAGCTCCGAGCAGTACTTC | CASGLVTSSEQYF
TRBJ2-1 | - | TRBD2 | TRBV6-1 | TGTGCCAGCGCCCGGACTAGCGGCTACAATGAGCAGTTCTTC | CASARTSGYNEQFF
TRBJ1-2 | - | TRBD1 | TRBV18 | TGTGCCAGTTCTTCCGGAGACAGGGGCCTCTATGGCTACACCTTC | CASSSGDRGLYGYTF
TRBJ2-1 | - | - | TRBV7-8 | TGTGCCAGCAGCCCGACGGGGAATGAGCAGTTCTTC | CASSPTGNEQFF
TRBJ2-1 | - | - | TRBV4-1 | TGCGCCAGCAGCCAAGGGAGGTGGCCCGAGCAGTTCTTC | CASSQGRWPEQFF
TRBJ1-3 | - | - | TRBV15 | TGTGCCACCAGCTCAGGAACAAAAGGTCCCGGAAACACCATATATTTT | CATSSGTKGPGNTIYF
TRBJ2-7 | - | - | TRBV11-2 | TGTGCCAGCAGCTTACAGGGTAACGAGCAGTACTTC | CASSLQGNEQYF
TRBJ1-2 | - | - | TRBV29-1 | TGCAGCACCGAGAGGGTAGGCGACTATGGCTACACCTTC | CSTERVGDYGYTF